This TCR beta chain emerged from a study of shared clonotypes between healthy human individuals. The sample holds one count of this clone. Measured with immunoSEQ multiplex PCR; TCRdb has only the in-frame clones, and not every one. The table lists 2 million to 2.5 million clones, 90% to 97% of them singletons. The sequencing input was naive CD4+ T cells sorted from blood. The subset denotes: CD45RA+ positively selected. This sequence originates from a young man in good health.

CDR3 sequence reads: CASSPGQGVSYNSPLHF. The CDR3 coding sequence is TGTGCCAGCAGCCCAGGACAGGGGGTCTCCTATAATTCACCCCTCCACTTT. The V and J genes are TRBV28 and TRBJ1-6; 10 bases line up with TRBD1. Germline V gene lookup returns CDR1 MDHEN and CDR2 SYDVKM. This CDR3 is 17 amino acids long. V was pared by 6 bases and J by 0 bases, with 5 bases of the junction left unmatched.